This T cell receptor (beta chain) was documented in a study of CD8+CD57+ T cells in acquired aplastic anemia. Study-level results: Roughly 31 CD8+ CDR3 sequences occurred in both the patients and the controls.

This clonotype has a count of ten or more. The antigen remains unidentified. TCR beta VDJ and CDR3 profiles were obtained from a genomic DNA template. Each CDR3 protein is one row after TCRdb ran MiXCR on the reads. This repertoire shows a few hundred thousand distinct CDR3 sequences, around 72% found once; its top ten account for 3% to 4.5%. Germline CDR1 SGHRS, CDR2 YFSETQ. The ends were cut back, 0 bases at V and 3 bases at J, with 7 bases in the middle. This CDR3 spans 14 amino acids. This chain connects TRBV5-1 to TRBJ1-3, with D hard to call. The TCR comes from a human donor in good health, serving as a control. The material sequenced was sorted CD4+, CD8+, or CD8+CD57+ T cells (not recorded which) from PBMCs. This chain's CDR3 is CASSLAGRGNTIYF. For the CDR3, the DNA is TGCGCCAGCAGCTTGGCCGGTCGTGGAAACACCATATATTTT.